This T cell receptor (beta chain) emerged from a study of type 1 regulatory T cells. Looking at the study overall: T-allo10 is an in vitro-generated, Tr1-enriched CD4 T cell product specific for alloantigen.

CDR3 length: 14 residues. Germline V CDR1 and CDR2: MNHEY, SVGAGI. V dropped 6 bases and J dropped 5 bases, with 11 bases sitting between them. TCRdb used MiXCR to reprocess the reads, holding one entry per CDR3 protein. The sample gives roughly 71,000 distinct CDR3 sequences, 63% of which show up once; about 8% is in the top ten. T-allo10 cells from the graft donor were described as anergic, host-alloantigen-specific, and alloantigen-specific suppressors. Notes on this clonotype: What it binds is not known.

Sequencing was carried out using cultured T cells, either the whole culture or a sorted T cell fraction (not recorded which). The subset denotes: Tr1-enriched cell product generated in vitro against host alloantigens. The rearrangement links TRBV6-5 to TRBJ1-6, with D possibly TRBD1 on 6 matching bases. This clonotype was obtained from a human donor in good health. As DNA, the CDR3 is TGTGCCAGCAGCCAGGGGAAGAATAATTCACCCCTCCACTTT. Its protein product is CASSQGKNNSPLHF.